One sample yielded the 21 T cell receptor beta chains listed below, sequenced in a study of T-cell memory formation after mild COVID-19. TCRdb re-derived calls from the 5' RACE reads in MiXCR, one entry per CDR3 protein. This sample has a few hundred thousand distinct CDR3 sequences; around 15% occur once, and the top ten carry roughly 20%. Sequences were obtained from PBMCs or a T cell subset sorted from them (not recorded which). These receptor sequences come from a man aged 18 to 30 who had mild COVID-19 (a few samples of this study predate the infection). Cell type and time point are not known.

V gene TRBV6-2 or TRBV6-3 combines with J gene TRBJ2-1; 7 bases are shared with TRBD1. Germline V gives CDR1 MNHEY, CDR2 SVGEGT. V shed 6 bases and J 7 bases; nucleotides not matched to a gene: 12. The CDR3 is 15 amino acids. Written as DNA, the CDR3 is TGTGCCAGCAGCTACAGGGGTCTATTTGGAAATGAGCAGTTCTTC. Encoded protein: CASSYRGLFGNEQFF.

This clonotype was picked up a small number of times. The J gene is TRBJ1-3, the V gene TRBV7-9, with D possibly TRBD1 on 5 matching bases. This CDR3 contains 11 residues. Germline V gives CDR1 SEHNR, CDR2 FQNEAQ (reference sequence). V was clipped by 4 bases and J by 15 bases, with 13 bases between them. CDR3 loop: CASSSQTAAYF. CDR3 nucleotide sequence: TGTGCCAGCAGCTCCCAGACAGCCGCATATTTT.

As to this clonotype: Just one base apart from a much larger clone, this may be a read error. The chain employs TRBV27 and TRBJ1-2; D unclear. CDR1 MNHEY and CDR2 SMNVEV come from the germline V gene (reference sequence). Deletions cut 3 bases from V and 0 bases from J, with 5 bases between. The CDR3 is 13 amino acids. CDR3 nucleotide sequence: TGTGCCAGCAGTTTCGGGGCTAACTATGGCTACACCTTC. Translated: CASSFGANYGYTF.

This clonotype was detected a few times. This chain uses TRBV10-3 with TRBJ1-5, with D perhaps matching TRBD1 (5 bases). The germline V and J ends were trimmed by 0 bases and 6 bases, with 12 bases remaining between them. CDR1 is ENHRY, CDR2 SYGVKD, per germline. CDR3 length: 15 residues. The CDR3 region has the DNA TGTGCCATCAGTGAGTCGTTCGGGGGAAGTCAGCCCCAGCATTTT. The encoded protein is CAISESFGGSQPQHF.

This clonotype was seen only once. J is TRBJ1-5 and V is TRBV5-1, with a possible D match to TRBD1 (5 bases). Germline V lookup: CDR1 SGHRS, CDR2 YFSETQ. The CDR3 spans 13 residues. The V end was cut by 2 bases, the J end by 6 bases, with 9 bases between. The CDR3 sequence: CASSLGVSQPQHF. Here the CDR3 DNA reads TGCGCCAGCAGCTTAGGGGTAAGTCAGCCCCAGCATTTT.

This clonotype was recorded at least ten times. The chain recombines TRBV12-5 with TRBJ1-1; D unresolved. Germline CDR1 LGHNT, CDR2 FRNRAP. The CDR3 runs 13 residues. V lost 5 bases to trimming and J lost 3 bases, with 10 bases between them. This chain's CDR3 is CASGPRRYTEAFF. Here the CDR3 DNA reads TGTGCTAGTGGTCCCCGGAGGTACACTGAAGCTTTCTTT.

This clonotype turned up a few times. The chain's CDR3 is CASSPQGTRAFF. The DNA of the CDR3 is TGTGCCAGCAGCCCCCAAGGGACCCGAGCTTTCTTT. The V and J genes are TRBV13 and TRBJ1-1; maybe TRBD1 (5 bases). V was trimmed by 5 bases and J by 10 bases, leaving 14 bases between them. Germline CDR1 PRHDT, CDR2 FYEKMQ (reference sequence). This CDR3 has 12 residues.

This clonotype was seen more than once but under ten times. The V and J genes are TRBV4-3 and TRBJ2-1, with 7 bases that match TRBD2. The V gene's germline CDR1 is LGHNA and CDR2 YSLEER. The CDR3 runs 20 residues. V was pared by 4 bases and J by 1 base, with 19 bases of the junction left unmatched. In nucleotides, the CDR3 is TGCGCCAGCAGCCCCTGGGCGTCCAGCGGGGAGATTAAATCCTACAATGAGCAGTTCTTC. Protein sequence: CASSPWASSGEIKSYNEQFF.

The chain uses TRBV5-1 and TRBJ1-2; unclear D gene. CDR3 size: 14 residues. Germline lookup yields CDR1 SGHRS and CDR2 YFSETQ. V was cut by 1 base and J by 2 bases, with 9 bases left in between. The CDR3 here is CASSLTVPNYGYTF. The DNA for the CDR3 is TGCGCCAGCAGCTTGACAGTACCCAACTATGGCTACACCTTC. Full variable domain (outside the CDR3, taken from reference TRBV5-1 and TRBJ1-2): KAGVTQTPRYLIKTRGQQVTLSCSPISGHRSVSWYQQTPGQGLQFLFEYFSETQRNKGNFPGRFSGRQFSNSRSEMNVSTLELGDSALYLCASSLTVPNYGYTFGSGTRLTVV.

V usage is TRBV7-3 and J usage is TRBJ2-3, with D possibly TRBD1 on 6 matching bases. Germline lookup yields CDR1 SGHTA and CDR2 FQGTGA. Deletions cut 3 bases from V and 4 bases from J, with 11 bases between. This CDR3 contains 14 residues. As DNA, the CDR3 is TGTGCCAGCAGCTTTCAAGGGGGTTCAGATACGCAGTATTTT. Translation: CASSFQGGSDTQYF. The whole variable domain, remainder taken from reference TRBV7-3 and TRBJ2-3, is GAGVSQTPSNKVTEKGKYVELRCDPISGHTALYWYRQSLGQGPEFLIYFQGTGAADDSGLPNDRFFAVRPEGSVSTLKIQRTERGDSAVYLCASSFQGGSDTQYFGPGTRLTVL.

This clonotype was seen repeatedly, ten times or more. The CDR3 sequence is CSARTRGDGEAFF. CDR3 in DNA: TGCAGTGCTCGCACTCGGGGGGACGGTGAAGCTTTCTTT. The chain couples TRBV20-1 to TRBJ1-1; the D gene is possibly TRBD1 (5 bases). Germline V gene sequence: CDR1 DFQATT, CDR2 SNEGSKA (reference sequence). The V and J ends lost 5 bases and 7 bases respectively, with 17 bases between them. This CDR3 comprises 13 residues.

In this sample, this clonotype turned up many times. The rearrangement joins TRBV20-1 to TRBJ2-5, with TRBD1 as a possible D gene (6 bases). From germline, CDR1 is DFQATT and CDR2 SNEGSKA (reference sequence). The germline V and J ends were trimmed by 5 bases and 5 bases, with 18 bases remaining between them. The CDR3 spans 14 residues. The CDR3 nucleotides read TGCAGTGCTCCCGGACAGCTCTTGGGGGAGACCCAGTACTTC. Translation gives CSAPGQLLGETQYF.

DNA of the CDR3: TGTGCCAGCAGCGTAGGACAGATCTATGGCTACACCTTC. Amino acid sequence: CASSVGQIYGYTF. The chain is built from TRBV9 and TRBJ1-2; perhaps TRBD1 as D (5 bases). Germline V lookup: CDR1 SGDLS, CDR2 YYNGEE. The germline V and J ends were trimmed by 0 bases and 4 bases, with 7 bases remaining between them. CDR3 length: 13 residues.

J is TRBJ1-4 and V is TRBV20-1; a possible D gene is TRBD1 (5 bases). From germline, CDR1 is DFQATT and CDR2 SNEGSKA (reference sequence). The CDR3 loop spans 14 amino acids. The V gene lost 2 bases and the J gene lost 1 base, with 8 bases spanning the gap. CDR3 residues: CSARSTETNEKLFF. In DNA form, the CDR3 reads TGCAGTGCTAGATCGACAGAAACTAATGAAAAACTGTTTTTT.

The chain links TRBV9 to TRBJ2-3, with 10 positions matching TRBD2. Germline V gives CDR1 SGDLS, CDR2 YYNGEE. The CDR3 extends over 15 amino acids. V lost 4 bases and J lost 4; bases outside the gene matches: 6. The DNA for the CDR3 is TGTGCCAGCAGCCGAAGCGGGGGGGCTTCAGATACGCAGTATTTT. Amino acid sequence: CASSRSGGASDTQYF.

The V call is TRBV5-1, the J call TRBJ2-3, with D tentatively TRBD2 (7 bases). There are 18 residues in the CDR3. V dropped 4 bases and J dropped 3 bases, with 24 bases sitting between them. Germline V gives CDR1 SGHRS, CDR2 YFSETQ. The CDR3 nucleotides read TGCGCCAGCAGCCCATGGAGGCAGGGGAGGGAGACAACAGATACGCAGTATTTT. This codes for CASSPWRQGRETTDTQYF.

The chain recombines TRBV10-3 with TRBJ1-3; 7 positions match TRBD1. This CDR3 is 15 amino acids long. Looked up from germline, CDR1 is ENHRY and CDR2 is SYGVKD. With 4 bases clipped from V and 0 bases from J, the junction kept 3 bases outside the gene matches. This chain's CDR3 is CAISGGQRSGNTIYF. The CDR3 coding sequence is TGTGCCATCAGTGGGGGACAGCGCTCTGGAAACACCATATATTTT.

This clonotype was picked up many times. The chain is built from TRBV7-2 and TRBJ2-5, with TRBD1 matching 8 bases. The CDR3 sequence is 14 residues long. The V and J ends lost 4 bases and 4 bases, in that order; junction bases with no gene match: 5. The germline V gene has CDR1 SGHTA and CDR2 FQGNSA. The CDR3 coding sequence is TGTGCCAGCAGCTCCGGACAGGGTGGAGAGACCCAGTACTTC. It yields the protein CASSSGQGGETQYF.

This clonotype was recorded a few times. The genes are TRBV20-1 and TRBJ2-4, with TRBD2 identical over 8 bases. There are 15 residues in the CDR3. From germline, CDR1 is DFQATT and CDR2 SNEGSKA (reference sequence). V lost 5 bases to trimming and J lost 4 bases; unmatched junction nucleotides: 10. The CDR3 here is CSAPKRGNSKNIQYF. CDR3 in DNA: TGCAGTGCTCCTAAGCGGGGGAACAGTAAAAACATTCAGTACTTC.

The genes are TRBV27 and TRBJ1-4; D may be TRBD1 (6 bases). Trimming removed 2 bases from V and 6 bases from J, with 13 bases in between. Germline V gives CDR1 MNHEY, CDR2 SMNVEV (reference sequence). There are 15 residues in the CDR3. CDR3 region: CASSLQQGPYEKLFF. The CDR3 region has the DNA TGTGCCAGCAGTTTACAACAGGGTCCCTATGAAAAACTGTTTTTT.

This clonotype was seen a handful of times. The chain carries TRBV5-1 and TRBJ1-1, with D unclear. V shed 0 bases and J shed 5 bases, with 14 bases lying between them. The CDR3 is made up of 15 amino acids. Looked up from germline, CDR1 is SGHRS and CDR2 is YFSETQ. CDR3 in DNA: TGCGCCAGCAGCTTGGCCGCAAGAAAAGAGACTGAAGCTTTCTTT. It encodes CASSLAARKETEAFF.